These 21 T cell receptor beta chains were sequenced from one sample in a study of circulating and synovial CD4+ cells in juvenile arthritis. Only in-frame clones appear in the TCRdb table, and some are missing; sequencing was by immunoSEQ multiplex PCR. The sample gives around 32,000 clones, 80% to 95% of which show up once; around 3% is in the top ten. The material sequenced was CD4+ T cells from blood. These receptors were collected from a human donor with juvenile idiopathic arthritis.

The CDR3 nucleotides are TGTGCCAGTAGTCGAAGCGGGAGCTCCTACAATGAGCAGTTCTTC. Translating gives CASSRSGSSYNEQFF. The genes are TRBV19 and TRBJ2-1; TRBD2 matches 8 bases. V was pared by 5 bases and J by 0 bases, with 3 bases of the junction left unmatched. Germline CDR1 is LNHDA and CDR2 is SQIVND (reference sequence). The length of the CDR3 is 15 residues.

The chain combines TRBV7-8 with TRBJ1-5, with D maybe TRBD1 (6 bases). Between the trimmed V and J ends, which lost 4 bases and 3 bases, there was a span of 19 bases. The germline gives CDR1 SGHVS, CDR2 FQNEAQ. This CDR3 is built from 17 residues. CDR3 coding DNA: TGTGCCAGCAGCTCCATATCCCTCACAGGGTTCAATCAGCCCCAGCATTTT. This encodes CASSSISLTGFNQPQHF.

The chain carries TRBV11-1 and TRBJ1-1, with a weak D call TRBD1 (5 bases). The CDR3 spans 16 residues. Germline CDR1 and CDR2: SGHAT and FQDESV (reference sequence). V gave up 1 base and J gave up 1 base, with 13 bases separating them. CDR3 protein: CASSLVRGLRNTEAFF. The CDR3 coding sequence is TGTGCCAGCAGCTTAGTAAGGGGACTAAGGAACACTGAAGCTTTCTTT.

This clone has only one observation. The rearrangement uses TRBV28 and TRBJ2-1; D not resolved. Germline CDR1 reads MDHEN; CDR2 reads SYDVKM. The CDR3 is 12 residues long. V was pared by 3 bases and J by 6 bases, with 6 bases between. The DNA for the CDR3 is TGTGCCAGCAGTTTTCGGGTCAATGAGCAGTTCTTC. It codes for CASSFRVNEQFF.

The chain links TRBV5-4 to TRBJ2-3; D not resolved. V was cut by 1 base and J by 0 bases, with 3 bases left in between. CDR1 is SGHNT and CDR2 is YYREEE in the germline V gene (reference sequence). This CDR3 contains 13 residues. CDR3 amino acids: CASSLPSTDTQYF. CDR3 DNA sequence: TGTGCCAGCAGCTTGCCTAGCACAGATACGCAGTATTTT.

The rearrangement links TRBV5-1 to TRBJ2-2; 7 bases match TRBD1. The CDR3 consists of 15 residues. CDR1 is SGHRS, CDR2 YFSETQ, per germline. V trimming: 4 bases; J trimming: 6 bases; junction bases outside the gene matches: 9. The CDR3 region is CASSLTRRGPGELFF. The CDR3 DNA follows: TGCGCCAGCAGCCTGACACGTAGGGGGCCCGGGGAGCTGTTTTTT. The variable domain in full, with the rest retrieved from reference TRBV5-1 and TRBJ2-2, is KAGVTQTPRYLIKTRGQQVTLSCSPISGHRSVSWYQQTPGQGLQFLFEYFSETQRNKGNFPGRFSGRQFSNSRSEMNVSTLELGDSALYLCASSLTRRGPGELFFGEGSRLTVL.

The chain links TRBV28 to TRBJ2-7; D is ambiguous. Germline V gene lookup returns CDR1 MDHEN and CDR2 SYDVKM. V was trimmed by 7 bases and J by 0 bases, leaving 13 bases between them. The CDR3 has 14 amino acids. The CDR3 coding sequence is TGTGCCAGCATCTTAGGCGGAAGCTCCTACGAGCAGTACTTC. The encoded protein is CASILGGSSYEQYF.

This rearrangement joins TRBV2 to TRBJ1-5, with 7 bases lining up with TRBD1. The V segment lost 7 bases and the J segment 6 bases; nucleotides outside the gene matches: 6. The CDR3 contains 13 residues. From germline, CDR1 is SNHLY and CDR2 FYNNEI. CDR3 sequence (DNA): TGTGCCAGCAAATCAACAGGGGCTCAGCCCCAGCATTTT. Its protein product is CASKSTGAQPQHF. The whole variable domain, remainder taken from reference TRBV2 and TRBJ1-5, is EPEVTQTPSHQVTQMGQEVILRCVPISNHLYFYWYRQILGQKVEFLVSFYNNEISEKSEIFDDQFSVERPDGSNFTLKIRSTKLEDSAMYFCASKSTGAQPQHFGDGTRLSIL.

This sequence joins TRBV14 and TRBJ2-1, with 14 bases aligning to TRBD2. This CDR3 is built from 16 residues. The V and J ends lost 2 bases and 10 bases, in that order; junction bases with no gene match: 7. Per germline, CDR1 SGHDN and CDR2 FVKESK. Written as DNA, the CDR3 is TGTGCCAGCAGCCAACTGCCGGGACTAGCGGGAGACGAGCAGTTCTTC. It yields the protein CASSQLPGLAGDEQFF.

In its sample, this clone was seen once. The chain recombines TRBV30 with TRBJ2-3, with 7 bases aligning to TRBD2. Germline V gene sequence: CDR1 GTSNPN, CDR2 SVGIG (reference sequence). The V gene end was trimmed by 2 bases and the J gene end by 4 bases; junction bases not matched to a gene: 6. The CDR3 is 14 amino acids. The CDR3 region has the DNA TGTGCCTGGAGTCGGGGACTACGTGCAGATACGCAGTATTTT. It is translated as CAWSRGLRADTQYF.

The chain recombines TRBV30 with TRBJ2-3, with D uncertain. Germline CDR1 GTSNPN, CDR2 SVGIG (reference sequence). The CDR3 is 15 residues long. Between the trimmed V and J ends, which lost 0 bases and 5 bases, there was a span of 15 bases. CDR3 amino acids: CAWSVLANSVDTQYF. The CDR3 coding sequence is TGTGCCTGGAGTGTACTCGCCAACTCGGTAGATACGCAGTATTTT.

This chain connects TRBV28 to TRBJ2-7, with a weak D call TRBD2 (5 bases). The CDR3 runs to 15 residues. Germline V gives CDR1 MDHEN, CDR2 SYDVKM. V was trimmed by 6 bases and J by 6 bases, leaving 21 bases between them. Written as DNA, the CDR3 is TGTGCCAGCAGGGGAGTGGACGCATCGGCCCTCGAGCAGTACTTC. Translating gives CASRGVDASALEQYF.

This clone was recorded only once. The chain combines TRBV27 with TRBJ1-2, with D perhaps matching TRBD1 (6 bases). The CDR3 spans 15 residues. Per the germline V gene, CDR1 is MNHEY and CDR2 is SMNVEV (reference sequence). Trimming shortened V by 4 bases and J by 9 bases, and 21 bases separated the two germline ends. CDR3 sequence (DNA): TGTGCCAGCAGTTCGCTGACAGGCGCTGGCGGTCGCTACACCTTC. Its translation: CASSSLTGAGGRYTF.

V and J are TRBV15 and TRBJ1-5, with D possibly matching TRBD1 (6 bases). Deletions cut 3 bases from V and 0 bases from J, with 9 bases between. This CDR3 comprises 15 residues. The germline V gene has CDR1 LNHNV and CDR2 YYDKDF (reference sequence). The CDR3 nucleotides are TGTGCCACCAGCAGTAGGGGGTCTAGCAATCAGCCCCAGCATTTT. Protein sequence: CATSSRGSSNQPQHF.

V usage is TRBV5-4 and J usage is TRBJ2-3, with TRBD2 matching over 9 bases. V lost 0 bases to trimming and J lost 4 bases; unmatched junction nucleotides: 9. This CDR3 region has 17 residues. Germline-derived CDR1 and CDR2 are SGHNT and YYREEE (reference sequence). As DNA, the CDR3 is TGTGCCAGCAGCTTGGGCCGTGGGGCGGGAGGGCCAGATACGCAGTATTTT. Its translation: CASSLGRGAGGPDTQYF.

V usage is TRBV6-9 and J usage is TRBJ1-5; D call uncertain. Germline CDR1 MNHGY, CDR2 SVAAGI. Between the trimmed V and J ends, which lost 7 bases and 1 base, there was a span of 11 bases. The CDR3 spans 14 residues. The CDR3 protein is CASTLRGSNQPQHF. The CDR3 nucleotides read TGTGCCAGCACCCTCCGCGGAAGCAATCAGCCCCAGCATTTT.

V and J are TRBV7-2 and TRBJ2-1, with 12 bases aligning to TRBD2. Germline assignment: CDR1 SGHTA and CDR2 FQGNSA. CDR3 length: 18 amino acids. V was clipped by 1 base and J by 10 bases; unmatched bases: 14. CDR3 sequence (DNA): TGTGCCAGCAGCTTAGTTCGGGTTTGGTCTAGCGGGAGGGCCGAGCAGTTCTTC. Translated: CASSLVRVWSSGRAEQFF.

This clone was seen just once. This rearrangement joins TRBV9 to TRBJ1-4; 9 bases are a match to TRBD1. Germline V gene lookup returns CDR1 SGDLS and CDR2 YYNGEE. CDR3 size: 14 residues. V lost 4 bases to trimming and J lost 8 bases; unmatched junction nucleotides: 6. CDR3 DNA sequence: TGTGCCAGCAGCCTGGGACAGGGCAGGGAAAAACTGTTTTTT. Its protein is CASSLGQGREKLFF. The full variable domain, with the rest looked up from reference TRBV9 and TRBJ1-4, is DSGVTQTPKHLITATGQRVTLRCSPRSGDLSVYWYQQSLDQGLQFLIQYYNGEERAKGNILERFSAQQFPDLHSELNLSSLELGDSALYFCASSLGQGREKLFFGSGTQLSVL.

V usage is TRBV5-1 and J usage is TRBJ2-1; D perhaps matches TRBD1 (5 bases). The CDR3 has 14 amino acids. Germline V gene sequence: CDR1 SGHRS, CDR2 YFSETQ. V was trimmed by 7 bases and J by 10 bases, leaving 21 bases between them. Written as DNA, the CDR3 is TGCGCCAGCCGGGCGGAGTCTCTCTACAGGGAGCAGTTCTTC. Translation gives CASRAESLYREQFF.

This chain uses TRBV10-3 with TRBJ1-1, with 8 bases that match TRBD1. Germline lookup yields CDR1 ENHRY and CDR2 SYGVKD. V lost 4 bases to trimming and J lost 6 bases; unmatched junction nucleotides: 4. The CDR3 has 13 amino acids. CDR3 in amino acids: CAISGTGGAEAFF. The CDR3 DNA is TGTGCCATCAGTGGAACAGGGGGGGCTGAAGCTTTCTTT.

This chain links TRBV9 with TRBJ2-5; 11 bases align to TRBD2. Germline V gene sequence: CDR1 SGDLS, CDR2 YYNGEE. CDR3 length: 15 amino acids. The V gene end was trimmed by 1 base and the J gene end by 4 bases; junction bases not matched to a gene: 3. CDR3 bases: TGTGCCAGCAGCGTAATAGCGGGAGGGATAGAGACCCAGTACTTC. Encoded protein: CASSVIAGGIETQYF.